This TCR beta chain emerged from a study of blood T cell repertoires in COVID-19. V dropped 4 bases and J dropped 8; count of bases not matched to a gene: 15. The CDR3 spans 17 residues. Germline V lookup: CDR1 SEHNR, CDR2 FQNEAQ (reference sequence). Per the original data handling: Using reference gene primer amplification, nucleated cell counts were estimated. Clones were read by immunoSEQ multiplex PCR, and TCRdb kept only the in-frame ones, dropping some. V and J calls and clone size come straight from that table; D and trimming were deduced from the DNA. The sample includes 250,000 or so clones, about 89% of them seen just once.

V is TRBV7-9 and J is TRBJ2-1, with 9 bases matching TRBD2. Sequenced sample: peripheral blood. This receptor was obtained from a man in his forties with active or convalescent COVID-19. The CDR3, as DNA: TGTGCCAGCAGCTCCTCCCCTAGCGGGAAGGTTAGGGATGAGCAGTTCTTC. Encoded protein: CASSSSPSGKVRDEQFF.